The source of this T cell receptor (beta chain) is a study of OX40 agonist ivuxolimab in advanced cancers. Study-level background: The study gave patients intravenous ivuxolimab at 0.01 to 10 mg/kg every 2 weeks. The eligibility criteria allowed prior anti-PD-1, anti-PD-L1 or anti-CTLA-4 therapy, and 30% to 40% had some. Study-wide findings and caveats: There were, on average, more expanded clones in CD8+ T cells than in CD4+.

CDR3 length: 15 residues. The V end lost 4 bases, the J end lost 3 bases, and 16 bases lay between the germline ends. Germline CDR1 reads SGDLS; CDR2 reads YYNGEE. Sequencing used immunoSEQ multiplex PCR; TCRdb keeps in-frame clones, though not all of them. The data hold some 76,000 clones, with over 75% observed a single time. Systemic immunosuppression or autoimmune disease history was grounds to exclude patients. A note on this clone: Its cognate antigen is unknown.

Sequencing was performed on CD4+ or CD8+ T cells sorted from blood, taken in a trial of the OX40 agonist ivuxolimab. This rearrangement joins TRBV9 to TRBJ1-2; no definite D call. The clonotype comes from an adult with an advanced solid tumor such as melanoma, head and neck, liver or kidney cancer. CDR3 coding DNA: TGTGCCAGCAGCCTGGGTAGTATGGAGCACTATGGCTACACCTTC. This sequence encodes CASSLGSMEHYGYTF. Complete variable domain (other parts from reference TRBV9 and TRBJ1-2): DSGVTQTPKHLITATGQRVTLRCSPRSGDLSVYWYQQSLDQGLQFLIQYYNGEERAKGNILERFSAQQFPDLHSELNLSSLELGDSALYFCASSLGSMEHYGYTFGSGTRLTVV.